This is a list of T cell receptor beta chains from one sample in a study of glioma-infiltrating T cells. TCRdb recomputed calls from the multiplex PCR reads with MiXCR, one row per CDR3 protein. This sample carries over 80,000 distinct CDR3 sequences, 35% to 45% of them seen once, and the ten largest clones take less than 45%. The sample was glioma tissue, nonneoplastic brain tissue, or PBMCs (not recorded which). These TCRs come from a human donor with low-grade glioma or glioblastoma, undergoing nonglioma brain surgery, or in good health (not recorded which). Each CDR3 is given with its conserved first and last residue. Each record gives: CDR3 length, J gene, clone size, V gene, CDR3 protein. Clone size appears in some rows only: once, few, many, or a class for an expanded clone.

length: 14; J: TRBJ2-3; size: many; V: TRBV5-1; CDR3: CASSDRDSTDTQYF
length: 13; J: TRBJ1-2; size: .; V: TRBV12-3/TRBV12-4; CDR3: CASSLVAGEGYAF
length: 14; J: TRBJ1-5; size: many; V: TRBV30; CDR3: CAWSVEALTQPQHF
length: 14; J: TRBJ1-1; size: many; V: TRBV6-2/TRBV6-3; CDR3: CASSYAGQGIGAFF
length: 12; J: TRBJ2-7; size: many; V: TRBV2; CDR3: CASSTGTVEQYF
length: 12; J: TRBJ2-3; size: many; V: TRBV12-3/TRBV12-4; CDR3: CASSLRGDTQYF
length: 11; J: TRBJ1-3; size: .; V: TRBV20-1; CDR3: CNARVLNTIYF
length: 13; J: TRBJ2-1; size: many; V: TRBV6-1; CDR3: CASSSGLGGWQFF
length: 16; J: TRBJ1-1; size: once; V: TRBV25-1; CDR3: CNSTPGGGPKGTEAFF
length: 14; J: TRBJ1-1; size: .; V: TRBV6-2/TRBV6-3; CDR3: CASGDRNENTEAFF
length: 14; J: TRBJ1-5; size: many; V: TRBV7-9; CDR3: CASSGTSGNQPQHF
length: 15; J: TRBJ2-1; size: .; V: TRBV28; CDR3: CASTAGGGGYNEQFF
length: 17; J: TRBJ1-2; size: many; V: TRBV15; CDR3: CATSRNLGQARFGGYTF
length: 17; J: TRBJ2-3; size: many; V: TRBV14; CDR3: CASSQDLLSWTPDTQYF
length: 10; J: TRBJ2-1; size: many; V: TRBV2; CDR3: CASRQGGQFF
length: 14; J: TRBJ1-4; size: many; V: TRBV29-1; CDR3: CSVRTGNKNEKLFF
length: 17; J: TRBJ1-5; size: many; V: TRBV6-1; CDR3: CASRRTGGTRRDQPQHF
length: 13; J: TRBJ1-5; size: once; V: TRBV6-2/TRBV6-3; CDR3: CNRSFGEVQPQHF
length: 20; J: TRBJ2-3; size: many; V: TRBV28; CDR3: CASSFPSAGAGLSDTDTQYF
length: 13; J: TRBJ2-5; size: once; V: TRBV27; CDR3: CASSPQGVETKYF
length: 13; J: TRBJ2-7; size: .; V: TRBV25-1; CDR3: CASVRKGSYEQYF
length: 12; J: TRBJ1-5; size: many; V: TRBV2; CDR3: CASRGTVQPQHF
length: 17; J: TRBJ2-1; size: .; V: TRBV7-2; CDR3: CASSLGRASGSGDEQFF
length: 15; J: TRBJ1-1; size: .; V: TRBV14; CDR3: CARSQVDRRKTEAFF
length: 17; J: TRBJ2-7; size: .; V: TRBV7-3; CDR3: CASSPTGGGALIYEQYF
length: 15; J: TRBJ2-1; size: many; V: TRBV19; CDR3: CASSISPTAYNEQFF
length: 16; J: TRBJ2-3; size: many; V: TRBV7-2; CDR3: CASSNEGTRVQDTQYF
length: 15; J: TRBJ1-5; size: once; V: TRBV27; CDR3: CASSLSGTGHQPQHF
length: 15; J: TRBJ2-1; size: many; V: TRBV7-9; CDR3: CASSPGDRTYNEQFF
length: 14; J: TRBJ2-7; size: .; V: TRBV6-5; CDR3: CASSQEVGAHEQYF
length: 11; J: TRBJ2-1; size: .; V: TRBV4-2; CDR3: CVSSQDNEQFF
length: 16; J: TRBJ2-7; size: many; V: TRBV6-1; CDR3: CASRARAGTASYEQYF
length: 14; J: TRBJ1-6; size: many; V: TRBV28; CDR3: CASSLGLSNSPLHF
length: 16; J: TRBJ2-3; size: .; V: TRBV11-2; CDR3: CASSPRVSGGADTQYF
length: 15; J: TRBJ2-3; size: many; V: TRBV20-1; CDR3: CSARSAGRSTDTQYF
length: 15; J: TRBJ1-4; size: .; V: TRBV6-1; CDR3: CAIHGGDRRNEKLFF
length: 14; J: TRBJ2-3; size: many; V: TRBV18; CDR3: CASSQLLAGETQYF
length: 13; J: TRBJ2-3; size: many; V: TRBV10-1; CDR3: CASSESGPDTQYF
length: 16; J: TRBJ1-6; size: many; V: TRBV7-2; CDR3: CASSLYRVTSGSPLHF
length: 13; J: TRBJ1-2; size: .; V: TRBV27; CDR3: CASYATGDLGYTF
length: 14; J: TRBJ2-7; size: many; V: TRBV6-1; CDR3: CASSETGQGGEQYF
length: 16; J: TRBJ2-4; size: many; V: TRBV7-2; CDR3: CASSHLSPSGKDIQYF
length: 15; J: TRBJ1-1; size: .; V: TRBV27; CDR3: CACSLWQGANTEAFF